This TCR beta chain originates from a study of blood T cell repertoires in COVID-19. Overall study context: From the United States, Italy and Spain came samples of acute and convalescent COVID-19. From T cells, B-cell-depleted T cells, or PBMCs came the material, which was cDNA or gDNA.

This clone came up a few times. This CDR3 spans 16 amino acids. V lost 0 bases and J lost 10, with 19 bases in between. Germline assignment: CDR1 LNHDA and CDR2 SQIVND (reference sequence). How the authors handled the data: It was from reference gene primer amplification that nucleated cell counts were estimated. The table came from immunoSEQ multiplex PCR; TCRdb's copy has only in-frame clones and leaves some out. The D gene and trimming were derived from the DNA, and the V and J assignments and clone size from that table. The sample lists approximately 52,000 clones; 80% to 90% were seen once. V is TRBV19 and J is TRBJ1-5; D is possibly TRBD1 (6 bases). The receptor's source is a man aged 60 to 69 with active COVID-19. The sample was peripheral blood. The CDR3 loop is CASSIDQGQGYVPQHF. The CDR3 DNA sequence: TGTGCCAGTAGTATAGATCAGGGGCAGGGATATGTACCCCAGCATTTT.